The T cell receptor (beta chain) under discussion was sequenced for a study of T-cell memory formation after mild COVID-19. General study results and limits: Contracting clones, day 15 to 85, had balanced CD4/CD8, and later expanders favored CD4+. Some clones that responded were present in memory (sampled pre-infection), which suggests cross-reactive memory joined.

This CDR3 is built from 13 residues. CDR1 and CDR2 from the germline V gene are SNHLY and FYNNEI. Trimming removed 7 bases from V and 1 base from J, with 10 bases in between. Turning to this clonotype: Its antigen is not identified.

MiXCR, applied by TCRdb to the 5' RACE reads, yields one record per CDR3 protein. The data show over 120,000 distinct CDR3 sequences, roughly 6.3% seen once. This chain connects TRBV2 to TRBJ1-1; D is possibly TRBD1 (5 bases). This receptor was obtained from an adult woman who had mild COVID-19 (a few samples of this study predate the infection). Cell type and time point are not known. The sample consisted of PBMCs or a T cell subset sorted from them (not recorded which). The CDR3 DNA follows: TGTGCCAGCACTACAACAGGGAACACTGAAGCTTTCTTT. It encodes CASTTTGNTEAFF.